One sample yielded the 4 T cell receptor beta chains listed below, sequenced in a study of blood T cell repertoires in COVID-19. Sequencing was performed with immunoSEQ multiplex PCR; in TCRdb, only in-frame clones are kept and a portion is missing. The table records about 44,000 clones, 82% of them present only once. What was sequenced was peripheral blood. The source of these receptors is a woman in her sixties or seventies with acute or convalescent COVID-19.

V gene TRBV5-1 combines with J gene TRBJ2-7; D may be TRBD2 (5 bases). The CDR3 totals 14 residues. Trimming took 3 bases from V and 2 from J, leaving 12 bases between them. CDR1 is SGHRS, CDR2 YFSETQ, per germline. CDR3 region: CASSSGVKTYEQYF. The DNA for the CDR3 is TGCGCCAGCAGCTCCGGGGTCAAGACCTACGAGCAGTACTTC. The whole variable domain, remainder taken from reference TRBV5-1 and TRBJ2-7, is KAGVTQTPRYLIKTRGQQVTLSCSPISGHRSVSWYQQTPGQGLQFLFEYFSETQRNKGNFPGRFSGRQFSNSRSEMNVSTLELGDSALYLCASSSGVKTYEQYFGPGTRLTVT.

The J gene is TRBJ1-2, the V gene TRBV5-5, with D possibly being TRBD1 (6 bases). Trimming shortened V by 2 bases and J by 1 base, and 15 bases separated the two germline ends. From germline, CDR1 is SGHKS and CDR2 YYEKEE (reference sequence). CDR3 length: 16 residues. The chain's CDR3 is CASSFRGRRLNYGYTF. As DNA, the CDR3 is TGTGCCAGCAGCTTCAGGGGCCGTCGACTTAACTATGGCTACACCTTC.

This clone was observed a few times. V and J are TRBV27 and TRBJ1-2; D unresolved. V was trimmed by 5 bases and J by 4 bases, leaving 20 bases between them. The CDR3 runs to 16 residues. Per germline, CDR1 MNHEY and CDR2 SMNVEV (reference sequence). Here the CDR3 DNA reads TGTGCCAGCAGTCCAAGAGAGGGCAGGACTCCCTATGGCTACACCTTC. Its protein is CASSPREGRTPYGYTF.

V usage is TRBV19 and J usage is TRBJ1-1, with 10 positions matching TRBD1. V gave up 3 bases and J gave up 4 bases; unmatched junction bases: 5. Germline assignment: CDR1 LNHDA and CDR2 SQIVND (reference sequence). CDR3 size: 15 residues. This CDR3 reads CASSIPDRGSTEAFF. The CDR3 nucleotides are TGTGCCAGTAGTATCCCGGACAGGGGGAGCACTGAAGCTTTCTTT.